Included here is one TCR beta chain sequence, with context. Its antigen remains unidentified. No per-base quality is available; no much larger clone lies one base away. These data originate in a study of shared clonotypes between healthy human individuals (dated by TCRdb to 2019 to 2021). Regarding the research as a whole: A couple of women and three men aged 18 to 49 years were included in the cohort. Leukapheresis yielded between about 0.85 and 10 billion PBMCs per donor. For each donor, three plates each were used for CD4 naive and CD4 memory, two plates were used for CD8 naive, and one plate was used for CD8 memory. Libraries were prepared and TCR repertoires were sequenced by different laboratories using diverse techniques, in order to increase sequencing depth and limit assay-specific biases. The study deeply sequenced blood TCR repertoires of about 5 healthy adults to estimate repertoire size and the extent of clonotype sharing between individuals. Results the study describes overall, beyond this receptor: Pairwise subsampling led to the expectation that sequencing depth would affect the degree of clonotype sharing among donors. Sampling was limited to blood, and TCR repertoires in tissue likely differ from TCR repertoires in blood. The small number of donors limited the genetic and exposure-history diversity represented. Compared with non-shared clonotypes, clonotypes shared by all four sorted-subset donors had higher generation probabilities. Sharing across several donors was observed for about 5% of naive CD4, 3% to 3.5% of naive CD8, 2.3% of memory CD4, and around 0.42% of memory CD8 clonotypes. Naive subsets generally had larger estimated clonotype richness than memory subsets. Even with the large sequencing depth, rarefaction of the sorted-subset datasets indicated that sequencing was incomplete.

TCR CDR3 regions were amplified from genomic DNA by multiplex PCR using the deep immunoSEQ assay. Genomic DNA extracted from each cell subset was distributed evenly over all wells of several immunoSEQ 96-well plates, and each plate served as one replicate. For sorted subsets, approximately 190 ng of genomic DNA, equivalent to 25,000 to 35,000 T cell genomes, went into each replicate PCR. Purified libraries were measured with a Qubit 3.0 fluorometer, size-checked on a Bioanalyzer 2100, and measured again with the KAPA Library Quantification kit. Every immunoSEQ 96-well plate was sequenced on a dedicated single-read 150-cycle Illumina NextSeq 550 flow cell. In the source study's methods: Because the immunoSEQ output included only junctional sequences and no quality scores, the filtering could not be the same as the filtering used for full-length reads. To assign V/J genes and CDR3, sequences were annotated against IMGT germline references using PyIR, a Python wrapper for IgBLAST v1.9. Any read was removed if the V/J assignment was weak (E-value above 1e-6), the CDR3 was missing, or the read contained stop codons, out-of-frame junctions, or ambiguous translated residues. V3J clonotypes were defined as sequences sharing the same inferred V gene, J gene, and CDR3 amino acid sequence. To compute the percentage overlap between repertoires, the number of shared unique clonotypes was divided by the size of the smaller repertoire. Richness of each repertoire was evaluated using RTK rarefaction, the Chao1 estimator, and Recon v2.1 estimates of unobserved clonotypes. OLGA was used to compute generation probabilities for all TCRbeta clonotypes that the gDNA method yielded from a handful of donors. The table was pulled from immuneACCESS by TCRdb, which kept in-frame rearrangements only. Such tables lose some clones; where checked, under half of the loss comes from unresolved V genes, and the rest has no known cause. V, J and clone size reflect that table, while D and trimming were determined from the DNA. Counted in this sample were about 2.2 million clones; more than 85% of them appeared once. The biggest ten clones account for more than 1.5% of the sample.

Measured from the cysteine to the phenylalanine, the CDR3 is 17 residues long. CDR3 DNA only is kept here, 51 bases in frame from base 1. Compared with germline, V lacks 1 base and J lacks 4 bases; bases without a gene match: 9. Looking up the germline V gene yields CDR1 SGHVS and CDR2 FQNEAQ. For the CD8 naive samples, CD45RO-negative cells were positively selected for CCR7, yielding a CD45RA+CCR7+ population from which TemRA cells were excluded. The donors were healthy, HIV-negative adults who had no recently reported acute infections or vaccinations. Every donor was a Caucasian adult residing in Nashville, Tennessee, USA. Blood was collected by leukapheresis, and PBMCs were isolated by Ficoll-Histopaque density gradient centrifugation and then cryopreserved in liquid nitrogen vapor phase. Purity and quantity of every magnetically sorted T cell population were checked by analytical flow cytometry. Genomic DNA was isolated from each sorted fraction and quantified by UV absorbance on a Nanodrop 2000c.

The sequence was collected from a man aged 18 to 29 in good health. Some clones in this sample may be carry-over from other donors' samples. Sequencing was performed on naive CD8+ T cells from PBMCs. This specimen's cell subset or site label, interpreted: CD45RA+CCR7+. The V and J segments used are TRBV7-8 and TRBJ2-1; 8 middle bases align to TRBD2. The nucleotides read TGTGCCAGCAGCTTAGATCAGCGGGAGAGCCCTTACAATGAGCAGTTCTTC. Its protein reads: CASSLDQRESPYNEQFF. When the CDR3 is completed using the reference TRBV7-8 and TRBJ2-1 genes on either side, the full variable domain is GAGVSQSPRYKVAKRGQDVALRCDPISGHVSLFWYQQALGQGPEFLTYFQNEAQLDKSGLPSDRFFAERPEGSVSTLKIQRTQQEDSAVYLCASSLDQRESPYNEQFFGPGTRLTVL.